These 24 T cell receptor beta chains originate from one sample sequenced in a study of cytomegalovirus exposure and HLA in healthy donors. Both 60 Vbeta primers and 13 Jbeta primers went into the PCR. Measured with immunoSEQ multiplex PCR; TCRdb has only the in-frame clones, and not every one. Of over 120,000 clones in the sample, approximately 84% are singletons; the top ten hold roughly 1.4%. Sample: PBMCs. These receptors were obtained from a man aged 30 to 45 in good health and CMV-seropositive.

CDR3 coding DNA: TGTGCCAGCAGTGGTGGACAGATCCTCTCTGCGGAGCAGTACTTC. This codes for CASSGGQILSAEQYF. The chain has TRBV2 and TRBJ2-7, with a possible D match to TRBD1 (6 bases). Germline V gene lookup returns CDR1 SNHLY and CDR2 FYNNEI. V was shortened by 4 bases and J by 7 bases, with 20 bases between the two germline ends. The CDR3 consists of 15 residues.

The V and J genes are TRBV5-6 and TRBJ2-1; 8 bases agree with TRBD2. CDR3 length: 16 residues. Germline loops: CDR1 SGHDT, CDR2 YYEEEE. V shed 0 bases and J 3 bases; nucleotides not matched to a gene: 5. Written as DNA, the CDR3 is TGTGCCAGCAGCTTGGGACGGGGGGGGAACTACAATGAGCAGTTCTTC. Protein sequence: CASSLGRGGNYNEQFF.

This chain connects TRBV19 to TRBJ2-7; 7 bases agree with TRBD2. J was trimmed by 3 bases and V by 6 bases; bases with no gene match: 8. Germline CDR1 and CDR2: LNHDA and SQIVND (reference sequence). CDR3 size: 14 residues. CDR3 residues: CASSSLAGVYEQYF. The CDR3 DNA is TGTGCCAGTAGCTCCCTCGCGGGAGTCTACGAGCAGTACTTC.

This rearrangement joins TRBV6-1 to TRBJ1-1; D is perhaps TRBD1 (6 bases). CDR1 is MNHNS and CDR2 is SASEGT in the germline V gene. CDR3 length equals 15 residues. V shed 7 bases and J shed 4 bases, with 19 bases lying between them. The CDR3 loop is CASTPRGGRGTEAFF. The CDR3 DNA follows: TGTGCCAGCACGCCCCGCGGGGGCAGGGGCACTGAAGCTTTCTTT.

The chain has TRBV18 and TRBJ1-1; a possible D gene is TRBD1 (6 bases). CDR1 is KGHSH and CDR2 is LQKENI in the germline V gene. Trimming took off 3 bases at V and 1 base at J, with 9 bases between the two ends. This CDR3 is built from 14 residues. Here the CDR3 reads CASSPGAGNTEAFF. The CDR3 nucleotides read TGTGCCAGCTCACCGGGGGCAGGGAACACTGAAGCTTTCTTT.

The V call is TRBV7-9, the J call TRBJ1-6, with a weak D call TRBD1 (5 bases). This CDR3 region has 12 residues. The germline gives CDR1 SEHNR, CDR2 FQNEAQ (reference sequence). V was pared by 4 bases and J by 11 bases, with 9 bases between. CDR3 in DNA: TGTGCCAGCAGCTCCCAGGGTCCACCCCTCCACTTT. Protein: CASSSQGPPLHF.

The V gene is TRBV19, the J gene TRBJ1-1; 7 positions match TRBD1. Per germline, CDR1 LNHDA and CDR2 SQIVND (reference sequence). J gave up 10 bases and V 3 bases, and 17 bases lay outside the gene matches. CDR3 size: 16 residues. The CDR3 loop reads CASSITGAGQRSIAFF. CDR3 nucleotides: TGTGCCAGTAGTATCACGGGGGCGGGACAGCGATCTATAGCTTTCTTT. The entire variable domain, with the rest obtained from reference TRBV19 and TRBJ1-1, is as follows: DGGITQSPKYLFRKEGQNVTLSCEQNLNHDAMYWYRQDPGQGLRLIYYSQIVNDFQKGDIAEGYSVSREKKESFPLTVTSAQKNPTAFYLCASSITGAGQRSIAFFGQGTRLTVV.

This clone was counted a single time. The sample contains more than one DNA sequence encoding this CDR3. The J gene is TRBJ1-2, the V gene TRBV10-3; 9 bases agree with TRBD1. Trimming cost V 6 bases and J 4 bases; bases outside gene matches: 3. The CDR3 length is 13 residues. CDR1 is ENHRY and CDR2 is SYGVKD in the germline V gene. The CDR3 DNA reads as TGTGCCATCAGACAGGGGGCAGGCTATGGCTACACCTTC. Translated: CAIRQGAGYGYTF.

The genes are TRBV27 and TRBJ2-3, with D hard to call. Germline V gives CDR1 MNHEY, CDR2 SMNVEV (reference sequence). V was trimmed by 2 bases and J by 3 bases, leaving 12 bases between them. This CDR3 has 15 amino acids. DNA for the CDR3: TGTGCCAGCAGTTTACTTAGTTCCCATACAGATACGCAGTATTTT. Protein: CASSLLSSHTDTQYF.

The J gene is TRBJ2-5, the V gene TRBV27; 13 bases match TRBD2. Per the germline V gene, CDR1 is MNHEY and CDR2 is SMNVEV (reference sequence). V shed 6 bases and J 5 bases; nucleotides not matched to a gene: 9. This CDR3 region has 16 residues. The CDR3 coding sequence is TGTGCCAGCAGAAAGGGACTAGCGGGGACCGGGGAGACCCAGTACTTC. Its translation is CASRKGLAGTGETQYF.

The chain employs TRBV5-6 and TRBJ2-2; 8 bases match TRBD2. Germline values: CDR1 SGHDT, CDR2 YYEEEE. The ends lost 2 bases at V and 2 bases at J; junction bases unmatched: 2. This CDR3 spans 15 amino acids. The CDR3 loop is CASSFRTSNTGELFF. The CDR3 DNA sequence: TGTGCCAGCAGCTTCCGGACTAGCAACACCGGGGAGCTGTTTTTT.

The chain employs TRBV11-3 and TRBJ2-3; TRBD2 aligns across 9 bases. The V and J ends lost 0 bases and 6 bases, in that order; junction bases with no gene match: 1. CDR1 is SGHNT, CDR2 YENEEA, per germline. The CDR3 covers 14 residues. This CDR3 is CASSLEAGGDTQYF. The CDR3 DNA reads TGTGCCAGCAGCTTAGAGGCGGGAGGGGATACGCAGTATTTT.

The gene calls are TRBV9 and TRBJ2-3; the D gene is possibly TRBD2 (6 bases). The CDR3 consists of 19 residues. V lost 0 bases and J lost 0, with 20 bases in between. The germline V gene encodes CDR1 SGDLS and CDR2 YYNGEE. The CDR3 loop is CASSVVGITGASSTDTQYF. The DNA for the CDR3 is TGTGCCAGCAGCGTAGTAGGAATAACGGGAGCCTCTAGCACAGATACGCAGTATTTT.

The V and J genes are TRBV28 and TRBJ2-3; 7 bases are shared with TRBD2. The CDR3 consists of 14 residues. Trimming took 6 bases from V and 2 from J; bases not matched to a gene: 5. CDR1 MDHEN and CDR2 SYDVKM come from the germline V gene. The CDR3 region is CASRPSGLTDTQYF. The CDR3 coding sequence is TGTGCCAGCAGGCCTAGCGGTCTCACAGATACGCAGTATTTT.

The chain carries TRBV6-5 and TRBJ2-5, with 7 bases lining up with TRBD2. The J call is uncertain, as TRBJ2-7 better fits the DNA end. This CDR3 comprises 14 residues. Germline assignment: CDR1 MNHEY and CDR2 SVGAGI. The CDR3 here is CASREAGPSYEQYF. The CDR3 DNA sequence: TGTGCCAGCAGAGAAGCGGGGCCCTCCTACGAGCAGTACTTC.

On this clone itself: The same CDR3 is also encoded by other DNA sequences in this sample. DNA for the CDR3: TGTGCCAGCAGCTTGGGAGGGATAAGCGGGGATACGCAGTATTTT. Translated, it gives CASSLGGISGDTQYF. This chain links TRBV7-6 with TRBJ2-3; 7 nucleotides agree with TRBD2. Germline CDR1 SGHVS, CDR2 FNYEAQ. V was pared by 3 bases and J by 6 bases, with 9 bases of the junction left unmatched. This CDR3 has 15 amino acids.

J is TRBJ2-7 and V is TRBV5-1, with TRBD2 identical over 7 bases. J gave up 2 bases and V 4 bases, and 3 bases lay outside the gene matches. The CDR3 is 13 amino acids. Germline assignment: CDR1 SGHRS and CDR2 YFSETQ. The CDR3 region is CASSPGGTYEQYF. CDR3 in DNA: TGCGCCAGCAGCCCCGGGGGGACCTACGAGCAGTACTTC.

This chain uses TRBV28 with TRBJ2-5, with TRBD1 matching over 7 bases. CDR3 length: 13 amino acids. From germline, CDR1 is MDHEN and CDR2 SYDVKM. With V trimmed by 6 bases and J by 5 bases, 6 bases remained unmatched. CDR3 DNA sequence: TGTGCCAGCAGGCCACAGGGGATGGAGACCCAGTACTTC. It yields the protein CASRPQGMETQYF.

V and J are TRBV27 and TRBJ2-7; D is possibly TRBD1 (5 bases). This CDR3 is built from 13 residues. V gave up 6 bases and J gave up 0 bases, with 9 bases separating them. Germline CDR1 reads MNHEY; CDR2 reads SMNVEV (reference sequence). The CDR3 protein is CASRRTGSYEQYF. In DNA, the CDR3 is TGTGCCAGCAGAAGAACAGGCTCCTACGAGCAGTACTTC.

V gene TRBV7-2 combines with J gene TRBJ1-2; 8 bases align to TRBD1. Germline V lookup: CDR1 SGHTA, CDR2 FQGNSA. The ends lost 8 bases at V and 8 bases at J; junction bases unmatched: 10. This CDR3 is built from 13 residues. The DNA for the CDR3 is TGTGCCAGCTCCCTAGGACAGGGAATGGGCTACACCTTC. Translation: CASSLGQGMGYTF.

This clone was observed a handful of times. The V and J genes are TRBV2 and TRBJ1-1, with 9 bases that match TRBD1. CDR1 and CDR2 from the germline V gene are SNHLY and FYNNEI. This CDR3 comprises 13 residues. The J segment lost 0 bases and the V segment lost 11 bases, leaving 4 bases of the junction unmatched. The chain's CDR3 is CAGNRGLNTEAFF. As DNA, the CDR3 is TGTGCCGGAAACAGGGGGCTGAACACTGAAGCTTTCTTT. Full variable domain (rest looked up from reference TRBV2 and TRBJ1-1): EPEVTQTPSHQVTQMGQEVILRCVPISNHLYFYWYRQILGQKVEFLVSFYNNEISEKSEIFDDQFSVERPDGSNFTLKIRSTKLEDSAMYFCAGNRGLNTEAFFGQGTRLTVV.

This clone was counted a few times. This rearrangement joins TRBV5-6 to TRBJ2-7; D is ambiguous. Germline V gene lookup returns CDR1 SGHDT and CDR2 YYEEEE. V lost 0 bases and J lost 7, with 5 bases in between. The CDR3 length is 11 residues. The CDR3 reads CASSLDGEQYF. The CDR3 nucleotides read TGTGCCAGCAGCTTGGACGGGGAGCAGTACTTC.

The chain has TRBV7-6 and TRBJ2-3; D is possibly TRBD2 (6 bases). Trimming took off 6 bases at V and 1 base at J, with 11 bases between the two ends. This CDR3 is built from 14 residues. Germline CDR1 is SGHVS and CDR2 is FNYEAQ. The CDR3, as DNA: TGTGCCAGCAGACTCGGGGGTGGCACAGATACGCAGTATTTT. This encodes CASRLGGGTDTQYF.

This chain's CDR3 is CASSADRGSNYGYTF. For the CDR3, the DNA is TGTGCCAGCAGCGCCGACAGGGGTTCTAACTATGGCTACACCTTC. The rearrangement joins TRBV2 to TRBJ1-2; 8 nucleotides agree with TRBD1. The CDR3 is made up of 15 amino acids. The germline gives CDR1 SNHLY, CDR2 FYNNEI. The J segment lost 0 bases and the V segment lost 6 bases, leaving 6 bases of the junction unmatched.